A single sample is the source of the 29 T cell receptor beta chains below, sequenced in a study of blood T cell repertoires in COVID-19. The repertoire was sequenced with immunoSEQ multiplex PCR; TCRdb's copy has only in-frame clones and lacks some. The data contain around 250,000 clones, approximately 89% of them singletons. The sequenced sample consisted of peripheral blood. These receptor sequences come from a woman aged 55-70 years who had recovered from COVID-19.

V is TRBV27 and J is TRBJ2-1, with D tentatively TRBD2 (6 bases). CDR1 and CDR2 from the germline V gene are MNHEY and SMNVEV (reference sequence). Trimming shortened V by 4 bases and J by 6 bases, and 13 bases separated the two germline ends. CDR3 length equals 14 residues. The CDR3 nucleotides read TGTGCCAGCAGTTCGGCGGGACTCCGCAATGAGCAGTTCTTC. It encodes CASSSAGLRNEQFF.

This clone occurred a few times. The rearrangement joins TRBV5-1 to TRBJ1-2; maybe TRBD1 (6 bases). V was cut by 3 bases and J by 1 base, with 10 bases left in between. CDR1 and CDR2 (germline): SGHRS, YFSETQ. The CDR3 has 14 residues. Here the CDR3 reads CASSSPQGNYGYTF. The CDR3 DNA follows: TGCGCCAGCAGCTCCCCACAGGGTAACTATGGCTACACCTTC.

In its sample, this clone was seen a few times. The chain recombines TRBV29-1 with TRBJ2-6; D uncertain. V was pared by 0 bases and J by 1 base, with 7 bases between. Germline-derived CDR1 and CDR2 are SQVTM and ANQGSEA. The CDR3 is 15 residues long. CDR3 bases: TGCAGCGTTGAAGATCCGAGTTCTGGGGCCAACGTCCTGACTTTC. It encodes CSVEDPSSGANVLTF.

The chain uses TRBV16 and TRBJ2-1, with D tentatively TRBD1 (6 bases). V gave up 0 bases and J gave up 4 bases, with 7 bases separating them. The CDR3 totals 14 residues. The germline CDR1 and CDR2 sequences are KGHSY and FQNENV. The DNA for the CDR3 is TGTGCCAGCAGCCAATCTGGACAGTACAATGAGCAGTTCTTC. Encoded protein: CASSQSGQYNEQFF.

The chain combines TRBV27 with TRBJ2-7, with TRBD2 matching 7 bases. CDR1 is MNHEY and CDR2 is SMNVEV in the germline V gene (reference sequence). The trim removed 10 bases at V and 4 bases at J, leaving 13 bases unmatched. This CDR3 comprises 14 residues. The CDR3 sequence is CATNPLGAGYEQYF. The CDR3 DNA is TGTGCCACCAATCCCCTGGGAGCGGGGTACGAGCAGTACTTC.

Here the CDR3 reads CSVGGEVGSPLHF. In DNA, the CDR3 is TGCAGCGTTGGGGGAGAGGTAGGGTCACCCCTCCACTTT. This chain connects TRBV29-1 to TRBJ1-6; D remains unclear. This CDR3 is 13 amino acids long. Germline CDR1 reads SQVTM; CDR2 reads ANQGSEA. Deletions cut 4 bases from V and 10 bases from J, with 14 bases between.

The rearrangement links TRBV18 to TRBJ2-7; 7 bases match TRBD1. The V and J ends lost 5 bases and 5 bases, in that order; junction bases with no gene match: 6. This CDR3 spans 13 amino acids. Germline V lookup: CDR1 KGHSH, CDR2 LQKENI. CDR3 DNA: TGTGCCAGCTCAGAGGGGGCAGGCAACGAGCAGTACTTC. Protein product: CASSEGAGNEQYF.

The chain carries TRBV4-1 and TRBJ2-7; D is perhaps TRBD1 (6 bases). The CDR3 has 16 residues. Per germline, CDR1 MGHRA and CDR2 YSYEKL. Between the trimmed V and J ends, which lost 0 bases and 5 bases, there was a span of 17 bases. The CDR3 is CASSQEGVPGENEQYF. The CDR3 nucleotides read TGCGCCAGCAGCCAAGAAGGGGTGCCAGGGGAGAACGAGCAGTACTTC.

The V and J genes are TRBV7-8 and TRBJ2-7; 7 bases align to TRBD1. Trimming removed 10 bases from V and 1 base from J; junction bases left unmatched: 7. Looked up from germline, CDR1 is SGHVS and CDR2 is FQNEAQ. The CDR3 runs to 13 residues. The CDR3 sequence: CATTPGGSYEQYF. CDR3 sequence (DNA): TGTGCCACCACTCCAGGGGGATCCTACGAGCAGTACTTC.

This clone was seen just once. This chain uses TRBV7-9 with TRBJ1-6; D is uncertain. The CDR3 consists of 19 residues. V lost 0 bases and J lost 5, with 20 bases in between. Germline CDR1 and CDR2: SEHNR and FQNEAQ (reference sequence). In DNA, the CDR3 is TGTGCCAGCAGCTTAGCGCGAGGGAGTCAGCCTAGCGATAATTCACCCCTCCACTTT. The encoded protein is CASSLARGSQPSDNSPLHF.

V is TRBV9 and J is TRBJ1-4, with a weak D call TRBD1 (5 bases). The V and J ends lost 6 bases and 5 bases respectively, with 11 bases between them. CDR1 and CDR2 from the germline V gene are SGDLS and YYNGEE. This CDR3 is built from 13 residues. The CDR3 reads CASNSGPNEKLFF. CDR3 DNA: TGTGCCAGCAATTCAGGGCCAAATGAAAAACTGTTTTTT.

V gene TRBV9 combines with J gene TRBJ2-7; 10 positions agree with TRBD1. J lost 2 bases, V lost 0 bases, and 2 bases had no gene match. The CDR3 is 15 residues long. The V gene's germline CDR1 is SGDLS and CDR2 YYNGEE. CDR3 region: CASSVGGTGAYEQYF. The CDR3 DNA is TGTGCCAGCAGCGTAGGCGGGACAGGGGCCTACGAGCAGTACTTC. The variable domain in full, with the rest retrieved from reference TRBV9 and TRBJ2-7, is DSGVTQTPKHLITATGQRVTLRCSPRSGDLSVYWYQQSLDQGLQFLIQYYNGEERAKGNILERFSAQQFPDLHSELNLSSLELGDSALYFCASSVGGTGAYEQYFGPGTRLTVT.

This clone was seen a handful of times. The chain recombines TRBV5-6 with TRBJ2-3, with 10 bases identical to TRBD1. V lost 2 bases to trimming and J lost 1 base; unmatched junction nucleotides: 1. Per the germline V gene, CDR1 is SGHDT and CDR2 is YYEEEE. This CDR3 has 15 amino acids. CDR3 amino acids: CASSFGQGGTDTQYF. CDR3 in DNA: TGTGCCAGCAGCTTCGGACAGGGGGGCACAGATACGCAGTATTTT.

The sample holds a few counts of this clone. DNA for the CDR3: TGTGCCAGCAGCGGGGGCAGGGGATCAGATACGCAGTATTTT. It codes for CASSGGRGSDTQYF. The chain couples TRBV7-9 to TRBJ2-3; D possibly corresponds to TRBD1 (6 bases). The V end lost 5 bases, the J end lost 4 bases, and 13 bases lay between the germline ends. Looked up from germline, CDR1 is SEHNR and CDR2 is FQNEAQ (reference sequence). This CDR3 has 14 residues.

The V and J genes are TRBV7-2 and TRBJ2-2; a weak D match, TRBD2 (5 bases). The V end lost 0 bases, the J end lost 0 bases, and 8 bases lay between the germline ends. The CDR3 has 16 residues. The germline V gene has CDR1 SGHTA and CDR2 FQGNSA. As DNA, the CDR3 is TGTGCCAGCAGCTTAGCAGCAGCGGCGAACACCGGGGAGCTGTTTTTT. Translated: CASSLAAAANTGELFF.

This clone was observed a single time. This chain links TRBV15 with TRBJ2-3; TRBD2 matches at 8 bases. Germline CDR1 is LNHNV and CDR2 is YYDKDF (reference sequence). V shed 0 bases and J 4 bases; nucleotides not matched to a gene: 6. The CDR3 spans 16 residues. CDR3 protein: CATSRDLAGRPDTQYF. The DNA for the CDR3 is TGTGCCACCAGCAGAGACCTAGCGGGTCGCCCAGATACGCAGTATTTT.

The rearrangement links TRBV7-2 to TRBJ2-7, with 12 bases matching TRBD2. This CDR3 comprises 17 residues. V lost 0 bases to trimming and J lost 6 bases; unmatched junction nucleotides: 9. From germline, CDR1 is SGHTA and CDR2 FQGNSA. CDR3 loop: CASSLAASGGVSGEQYF. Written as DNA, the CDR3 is TGTGCCAGCAGCTTAGCCGCTAGCGGGGGGGTATCGGGCGAGCAGTACTTC. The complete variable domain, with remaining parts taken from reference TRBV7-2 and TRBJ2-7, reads GAGVSQSPSNKVTEKGKDVELRCDPISGHTALYWYRQSLGQGLEFLIYFQGNSAPDKSGLPSDRFSAERTGGSVSTLTIQRTQQEDSAVYLCASSLAASGGVSGEQYFGPGTRLTVT.

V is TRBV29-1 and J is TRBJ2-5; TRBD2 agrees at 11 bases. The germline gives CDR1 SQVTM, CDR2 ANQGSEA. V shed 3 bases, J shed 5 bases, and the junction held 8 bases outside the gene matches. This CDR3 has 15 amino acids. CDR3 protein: CSVDPLAGGGETQYF. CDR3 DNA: TGCAGCGTTGACCCGCTAGCGGGGGGTGGGGAGACCCAGTACTTC.

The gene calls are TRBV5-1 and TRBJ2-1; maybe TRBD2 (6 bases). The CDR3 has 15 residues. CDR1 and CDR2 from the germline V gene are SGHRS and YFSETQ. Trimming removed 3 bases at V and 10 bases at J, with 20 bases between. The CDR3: CASSSLGTSGGEQFF. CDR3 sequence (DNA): TGCGCCAGCAGCTCACTCGGGACTTCGGGTGGGGAGCAGTTCTTC. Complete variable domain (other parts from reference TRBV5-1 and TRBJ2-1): KAGVTQTPRYLIKTRGQQVTLSCSPISGHRSVSWYQQTPGQGLQFLFEYFSETQRNKGNFPGRFSGRQFSNSRSEMNVSTLELGDSALYLCASSSLGTSGGEQFFGPGTRLTVL.

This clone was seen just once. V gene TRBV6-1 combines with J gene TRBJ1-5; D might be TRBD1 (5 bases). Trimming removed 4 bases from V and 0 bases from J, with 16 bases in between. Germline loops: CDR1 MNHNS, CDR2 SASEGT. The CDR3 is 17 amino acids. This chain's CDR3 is CASSGTGWGDSNQPQHF. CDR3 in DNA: TGTGCCAGCAGTGGAACAGGTTGGGGGGATAGCAATCAGCCCCAGCATTTT.

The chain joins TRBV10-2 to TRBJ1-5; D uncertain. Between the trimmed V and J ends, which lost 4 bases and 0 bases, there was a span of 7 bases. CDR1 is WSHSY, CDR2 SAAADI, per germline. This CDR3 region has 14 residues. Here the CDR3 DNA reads TGCGCCAGCAGTGGGACTGATAGCAATCAGCCCCAGCATTTT. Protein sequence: CASSGTDSNQPQHF.

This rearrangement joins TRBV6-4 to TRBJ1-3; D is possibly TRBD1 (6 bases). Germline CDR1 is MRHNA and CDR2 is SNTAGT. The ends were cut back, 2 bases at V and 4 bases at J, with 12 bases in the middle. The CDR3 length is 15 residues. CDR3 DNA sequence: TGTGCCAGCAGTGACGGGGGGGCTGAAGGAAACACCATATATTTT. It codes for CASSDGGAEGNTIYF.

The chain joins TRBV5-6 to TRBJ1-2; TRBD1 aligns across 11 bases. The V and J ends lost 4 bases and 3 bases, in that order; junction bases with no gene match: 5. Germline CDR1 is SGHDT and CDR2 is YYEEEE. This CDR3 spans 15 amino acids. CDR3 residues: CASSPGTGGYYGYTF. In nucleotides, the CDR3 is TGTGCCAGCAGCCCTGGGACAGGGGGGTACTATGGCTACACCTTC.

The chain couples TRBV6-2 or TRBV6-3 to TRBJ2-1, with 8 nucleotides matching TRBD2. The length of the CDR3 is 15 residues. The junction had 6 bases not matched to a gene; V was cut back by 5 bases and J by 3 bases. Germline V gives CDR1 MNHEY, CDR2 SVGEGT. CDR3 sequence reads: CASSQSGGVYNEQFF. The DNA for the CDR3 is TGTGCCAGCAGTCAGAGCGGGGGAGTCTACAATGAGCAGTTCTTC.

CDR3 coding DNA: TGCGCCAGCAGCCACCTTAGGACAGGGAAAAATTCACCCCTCCACTTT. It encodes CASSHLRTGKNSPLHF. This chain joins TRBV4-1 and TRBJ1-6, with 8 positions matching TRBD1. CDR3 length equals 16 residues. CDR1 is MGHRA, CDR2 YSYEKL, per germline. The ends lost 3 bases at V and 7 bases at J; junction bases unmatched: 8.

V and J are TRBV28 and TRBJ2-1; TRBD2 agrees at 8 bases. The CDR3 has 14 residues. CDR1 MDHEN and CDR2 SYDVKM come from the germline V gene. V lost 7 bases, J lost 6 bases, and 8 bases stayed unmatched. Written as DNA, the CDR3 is TGTGCCAGCATCACTCGGGGGGGATCCAATGAGCAGTTCTTC. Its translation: CASITRGGSNEQFF.

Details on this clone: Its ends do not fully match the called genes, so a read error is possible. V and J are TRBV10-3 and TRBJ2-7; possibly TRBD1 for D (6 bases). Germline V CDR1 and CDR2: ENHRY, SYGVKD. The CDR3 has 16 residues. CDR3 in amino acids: CAISESRGTSTYEQYF. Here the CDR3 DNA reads TGTGCCATCAGCGAGTCTAGAGGGACAAGCACCTACGAGCAGTACTTC.

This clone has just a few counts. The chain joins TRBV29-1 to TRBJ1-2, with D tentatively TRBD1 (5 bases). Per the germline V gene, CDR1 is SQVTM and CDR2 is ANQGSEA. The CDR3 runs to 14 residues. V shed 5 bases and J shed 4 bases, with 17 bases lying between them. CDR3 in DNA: TGCAGCGTTAGGGGCCAGTCCGGGAGCTATGGCTACACCTTC. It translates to CSVRGQSGSYGYTF.

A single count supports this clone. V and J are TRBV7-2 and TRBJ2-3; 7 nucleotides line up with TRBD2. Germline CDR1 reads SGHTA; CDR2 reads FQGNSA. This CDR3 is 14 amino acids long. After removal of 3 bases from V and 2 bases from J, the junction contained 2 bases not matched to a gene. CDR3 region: CASSLGGDTDTQYF. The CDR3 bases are TGTGCCAGCAGCTTGGGGGGGGACACAGATACGCAGTATTTT.